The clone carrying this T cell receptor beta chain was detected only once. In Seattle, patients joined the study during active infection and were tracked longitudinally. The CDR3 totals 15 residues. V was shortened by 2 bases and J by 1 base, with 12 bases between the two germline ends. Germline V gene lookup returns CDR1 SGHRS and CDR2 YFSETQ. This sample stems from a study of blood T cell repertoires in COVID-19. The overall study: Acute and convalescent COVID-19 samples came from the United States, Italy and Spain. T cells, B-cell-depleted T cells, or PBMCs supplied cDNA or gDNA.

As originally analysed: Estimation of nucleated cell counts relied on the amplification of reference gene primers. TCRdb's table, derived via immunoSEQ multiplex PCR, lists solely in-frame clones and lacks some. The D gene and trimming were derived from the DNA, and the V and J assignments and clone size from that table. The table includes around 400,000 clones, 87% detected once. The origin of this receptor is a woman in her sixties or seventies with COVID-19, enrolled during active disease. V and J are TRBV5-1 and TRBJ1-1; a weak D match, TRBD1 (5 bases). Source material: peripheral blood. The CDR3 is CASSFSVGGNTEAFF. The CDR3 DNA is TGCGCCAGCAGCTTCAGCGTCGGGGGGAACACTGAAGCTTTCTTT.